The present entry profiles one TCR beta chain with its context. Its antigen remains unidentified. CDR1 and CDR2 from the germline V gene are SGHNT and YYREEE (reference sequence). CDR3 length equals 14 residues. A sample-barcoded 5' primer and a J-beta primer mix were used in a second PCR of about 7 to 12 cycles. TCRdb re-called the 5' RACE reads through MiXCR, storing one row per CDR3 protein. The sample yields 600,000 to 1,000,000 distinct CDR3 sequences, roughly 50% seen once. These data originate in a study of blood T cells in healthy people across ages. Overall study findings and caveats: Greater diversity and more naive CD4+ cells were seen in long-lived donors than in aged donors. Higher naive T cell percentage went strongly together with higher TCR beta diversity. No one knew whether donors had CMV, which possibly confounded expanded clonotype changes.

Russia was home to the donors, healthy Caucasian individuals aged about 6 to 90. The specimen sequenced was blood. The sequence derives from a man aged 25-40 years in good health. The V gene is TRBV5-4, the J gene TRBJ2-1, with 7 nucleotides matching TRBD2. The assigned J gene may be wrong: the sequence end matches TRBJ2-7 better. Written as DNA, the CDR3 is TGTGCCAGCAGCACGAGGGTGTCGGGGGGTGAGCAGTACTTC. Its protein is CASSTRVSGGEQYF.